The 17 T cell receptor beta chains presented below share a single source sample, sequenced in a study of immune evolution from preneoplasia to lung adenocarcinoma. Only in-frame clones appear in the TCRdb table, and some are missing; sequencing was by immunoSEQ multiplex PCR. The table records more than 3,500 clones, 77% of them present only once. The sample taken for sequencing was FFPE adjacent normal lung tissue. These receptor sequences come from a person aged 65 to 85 with lung adenocarcinoma.

This chain uses TRBV9 with TRBJ2-5; a weak D match, TRBD1 (6 bases). This CDR3 region has 14 residues. Germline V gene lookup returns CDR1 SGDLS and CDR2 YYNGEE. Trimming pared 2 bases from V and 5 bases from J, leaving 13 bases between. The CDR3 coding sequence is TGTGCCAGCAGCGTTACAGGGATGGGGGAGACCCAGTACTTC. Protein product: CASSVTGMGETQYF. Drawing the rest from reference TRBV9 and TRBJ2-5, the complete variable domain is DSGVTQTPKHLITATGQRVTLRCSPRSGDLSVYWYQQSLDQGLQFLIQYYNGEERAKGNILERFSAQQFPDLHSELNLSSLELGDSALYFCASSVTGMGETQYFGPGTRLLVL.

This clone showed up just once. The chain uses TRBV11-3 and TRBJ2-1; D is undetermined. The CDR3 runs 13 residues. Germline-derived CDR1 and CDR2 are SGHNT and YENEEA. Deletions cut 2 bases from V and 7 bases from J, with 9 bases between. CDR3 sequence reads: CASSLTTRNEQFF. The CDR3 nucleotides are TGTGCCAGCAGCTTAACTACAAGGAATGAGCAGTTCTTC. The complete variable domain, with remaining parts taken from reference TRBV11-3 and TRBJ2-1, reads EAGVVQSPRYKIIEKKQPVAFWCNPISGHNTLYWYLQNLGQGPELLIRYENEEAVDDSQLPKDRFSAERLKGVDSTLKIQPAELGDSAVYLCASSLTTRNEQFFGPGTRLTVL.

The chain is built from TRBV2 and TRBJ2-7; no firm D call. V was shortened by 3 bases and J by 6 bases, with 12 bases between the two germline ends. Germline CDR1 is SNHLY and CDR2 is FYNNEI. The CDR3 spans 13 residues. CDR3: CASSDLGMGEQYF. As DNA, the CDR3 is TGTGCCAGCAGTGATTTGGGGATGGGCGAGCAGTACTTC.

V gene TRBV19 combines with J gene TRBJ1-1, with D uncertain. The CDR3 runs 13 residues. From germline, CDR1 is LNHDA and CDR2 SQIVND (reference sequence). Trimming shortened V by 0 bases and J by 7 bases, and 9 bases separated the two germline ends. DNA for the CDR3: TGTGCCAGTAGTATAGACCCCGGTAATGAAGCTTTCTTT. Translated, it gives CASSIDPGNEAFF.

The V gene is TRBV5-1, the J gene TRBJ2-5; 7 bases match TRBD2. The CDR3 contains 15 residues. The germline CDR1 and CDR2 sequences are SGHRS and YFSETQ. J lost 2 bases, V lost 3 bases, and 7 bases had no gene match. The CDR3 reads CASSSQRGPQETQYF. The CDR3 region has the DNA TGCGCCAGCAGCTCCCAGCGGGGCCCGCAAGAGACCCAGTACTTC.

This clone was recorded once. The chain has TRBV7-2 and TRBJ2-1; D gene unclear. Trimming removed 5 bases at V and 5 bases at J, with 7 bases between. The CDR3 has 12 residues. The germline V gene has CDR1 SGHTA and CDR2 FQGNSA. CDR3 DNA sequence: TGTGCCAGCAGCCGACCCGACAATGAGCAGTTCTTC. Translation: CASSRPDNEQFF.

The chain is built from TRBV30 and TRBJ2-7; D gene unclear. The CDR3 length is 11 residues. V was pared by 4 bases and J by 4 bases, with 8 bases between. CDR1 is GTSNPN, CDR2 SVGIG, per germline (reference sequence). CDR3 sequence (DNA): TGTGCCTGGACTAGAGAATACGAGCAGTACTTC. Translation gives CAWTREYEQYF. Full variable domain (missing parts from reference TRBV30 and TRBJ2-7): SQTIHQWPATLVQPVGSPLSLECTVEGTSNPNLYWYRQAAGRGLQLLFYSVGIGQISSEVPQNLSASRPQDRQFILSSKKLLLSDSGFYLCAWTREYEQYFGPGTRLTVT.

The chain recombines TRBV30 with TRBJ2-1; possible D gene TRBD2, 5 bases. In germline, CDR1 is GTSNPN, CDR2 SVGIG (reference sequence). The CDR3 has 13 amino acids. Trimming cost V 0 bases and J 9 bases, with 12 bases left between them. The CDR3 protein is CAWSVGGGLEQFF. CDR3 DNA: TGTGCCTGGAGTGTCGGTGGTGGACTTGAGCAGTTCTTC.

This chain links TRBV27 with TRBJ1-6; 9 bases are shared with TRBD1. The ends lost 5 bases at V and 10 bases at J; junction bases unmatched: 9. The CDR3 is 15 amino acids. Germline assignment: CDR1 MNHEY and CDR2 SMNVEV (reference sequence). The CDR3, as DNA: TGTGCCAGCAGTAAGAGGGACAGGGATTTGTCACCCCTCCACTTT. Protein product: CASSKRDRDLSPLHF.

The chain couples TRBV11-1 to TRBJ1-2, with a possible D match to TRBD1 (5 bases). CDR1 SGHAT and CDR2 FQDESV come from the germline V gene (reference sequence). V was trimmed by 5 bases and J by 0 bases, leaving 16 bases between them. This CDR3 has 16 amino acids. The CDR3 nucleotides read TGTGCCAGCAGCCATGGTGCAGGGACCTCTAACTATGGCTACACCTTC. Its translation: CASSHGAGTSNYGYTF.

The gene calls are TRBV2 and TRBJ2-3; TRBD2 might be the D (6 bases). Trimming took off 5 bases at V and 4 bases at J, with 13 bases between the two ends. Germline CDR1 reads SNHLY; CDR2 reads FYNNEI. The CDR3 consists of 14 residues. The CDR3 sequence is CASSFGSNPDTQYF. The CDR3 region has the DNA TGTGCCAGCAGTTTCGGGAGCAATCCAGATACGCAGTATTTT.

The V and J genes are TRBV28 and TRBJ2-7, with D maybe TRBD1 (5 bases). This CDR3 is built from 13 residues. V was shortened by 8 bases and J by 0 bases, with 11 bases between the two germline ends. Germline V lookup: CDR1 MDHEN, CDR2 SYDVKM. CDR3 sequence reads: CASCIDSSYEQYF. The CDR3 DNA is TGTGCCAGCTGCATAGACAGCTCCTACGAGCAGTACTTC.

This clone is a singleton in its sample. The genes are TRBV28 and TRBJ2-3; 8 positions match TRBD2. The germline CDR1 and CDR2 sequences are MDHEN and SYDVKM. The CDR3 spans 14 residues. Trimming at V came to 7 bases and at J to 2 bases, leaving 5 bases not matched to a gene. In DNA, the CDR3 is TGTGCCAGCAAAGCGGGAGATACCACAGATACGCAGTATTTT. Amino acid sequence: CASKAGDTTDTQYF.

The chain combines TRBV2 with TRBJ2-1; D is ambiguous. V lost 7 bases and J 5 bases, leaving 6 bases between the germline ends. This CDR3 spans 11 amino acids. Germline lookup yields CDR1 SNHLY and CDR2 FYNNEI. CDR3 in amino acids: CASTKNNEQFF. For the CDR3, the DNA is TGTGCCAGCACCAAGAACAATGAGCAGTTCTTC.

The rearrangement links TRBV7-6 to TRBJ2-2; 13 nucleotides line up with TRBD2. Germline V gives CDR1 SGHVS, CDR2 FNYEAQ. The CDR3 covers 18 residues. The ends lost 3 bases at V and 3 bases at J; junction bases unmatched: 7. CDR3 bases: TGTGCCAGCAGCTTGAGACTAGCGGGAGGAGTCGACACCGGGGAGCTGTTTTTT. Translation gives CASSLRLAGGVDTGELFF.

This chain connects TRBV5-6 to TRBJ2-2; the D is unclear. The ends were cut back, 0 bases at V and 5 bases at J, with 14 bases in the middle. The CDR3 has 16 residues. CDR1 and CDR2 (germline): SGHDT, YYEEEE. CDR3 protein: CASSLVARSETGELFF. The CDR3 DNA follows: TGTGCCAGCAGCTTGGTGGCCAGGTCAGAGACCGGGGAGCTGTTTTTT.

V usage is TRBV27 and J usage is TRBJ2-2; 10 nucleotides agree with TRBD2. The V and J ends lost 2 bases and 6 bases, in that order; junction bases with no gene match: 3. CDR3 length: 15 residues. The germline V gene has CDR1 MNHEY and CDR2 SMNVEV (reference sequence). The CDR3 DNA sequence: TGTGCCAGCAGTTTAAGCGGGGGGGTCCCCGGGGAGCTGTTTTTT. This gives the protein CASSLSGGVPGELFF.